Included here is one T cell receptor (beta chain) sequence, with context. No antigen is known for it. Donors were healthy HIV-negative adults without recent acute infections or vaccinations. In the CD4+ fraction, cells were divided into CD45RA+ naive and CD45RA-negative memory subsets. These data are taken from a study of shared clonotypes between healthy human individuals. The study, taken as a whole, reports: Some clonotypes were shared by all four sorted-subset donors, while others were not shared. The non-shared ones had lower generation probabilities than the shared ones. Though the depth was large, rarefaction showed that sorted-subset sequencing was incomplete.

Sequenced by immunoSEQ multiplex PCR; TCRdb stores in-frame clones only, minus some. Of 2 million to 2.5 million clones listed, just over 90% are singletons. V was pared by 8 bases and J by 6 bases, with 22 bases between. CDR3 length: 15 amino acids. Germline CDR1 reads MNHNS; CDR2 reads SASEGT. This TCR was sampled from a man aged 18 to 30 in good health. Some clones in this sample may be carry-over from other donors' samples. The sample taken for sequencing was naive CD4+ T cells from PBMCs. Subset indicated: CD45RA+ positively selected. The chain employs TRBV6-1 and TRBJ1-2; no reliable D call. CDR3 in amino acids: CASRHEVVRSNGYTF. The CDR3 region has the DNA TGTGCCAGCCGCCACGAGGTGGTGAGGTCGAATGGCTACACCTTC.